This T cell receptor beta chain is from a study of T cell repertoires in cytomegalovirus infection. Study details: Public TCR beta signatures marked donors with CMV infection and the matching HLA. Overall study results and limits: Cumulative frequency (of public TCR beta family members) identified carriers of CMV plus the relevant HLA.

The germline gives CDR1 GTSNPN, CDR2 SVGIG (reference sequence). This CDR3 is 14 amino acids long. V trimming: 5 bases; J trimming: 0 bases; junction bases outside the gene matches: 4. TCRdb reprocessed the reads via MiXCR and lists one record per CDR3 protein. The sample consists of 69,000 or so distinct CDR3 sequences, about 26% of them appearing once. As to this clonotype: Its specificity is unknown.

This TCR came from a human donor in good health (CMV status not recorded). Some clones in this sample may be carry-over from other donors' samples. The V call is TRBV30, the J call TRBJ2-1, with 7 positions matching TRBD1. Sequenced here: CD8+ T cells from cultured PBMCs, sampled from culture after CMV antigen stimulation. The CDR3: CAWSTGVSYNEQFF. The CDR3 DNA follows: TGTGCCTGGTCAACAGGGGTCTCCTACAATGAGCAGTTCTTC.